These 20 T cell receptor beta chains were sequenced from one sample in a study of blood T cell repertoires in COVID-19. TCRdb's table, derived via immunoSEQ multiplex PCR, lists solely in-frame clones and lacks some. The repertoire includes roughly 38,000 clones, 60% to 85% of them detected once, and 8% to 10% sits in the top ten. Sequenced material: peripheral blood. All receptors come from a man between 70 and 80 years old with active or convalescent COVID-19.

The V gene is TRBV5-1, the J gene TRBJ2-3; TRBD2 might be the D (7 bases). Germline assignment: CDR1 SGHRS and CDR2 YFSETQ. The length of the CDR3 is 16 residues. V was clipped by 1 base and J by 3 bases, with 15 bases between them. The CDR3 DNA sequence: TGCGCCAGCAGCTTGAACGTGGGAGGGGGAACAGATACGCAGTATTTT. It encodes CASSLNVGGGTDTQYF.

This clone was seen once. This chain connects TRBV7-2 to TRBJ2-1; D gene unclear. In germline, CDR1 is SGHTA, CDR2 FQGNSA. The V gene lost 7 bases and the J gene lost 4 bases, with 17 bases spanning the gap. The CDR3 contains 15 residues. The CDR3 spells CASKPGSRLYNEQFF. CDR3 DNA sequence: TGTGCCAGCAAACCAGGCAGCCGATTGTACAATGAGCAGTTCTTC.

As DNA, the CDR3 is TGTGCCAGCAGCTGGACAGGGGATATGCGGTCACCCCTCCACTTT. Translating it yields CASSWTGDMRSPLHF. V gene TRBV6-5 combines with J gene TRBJ1-6; 9 bases map to TRBD1. This CDR3 has 15 amino acids. V lost 6 bases, J lost 10 bases, and 10 bases stayed unmatched. Germline V gives CDR1 MNHEY, CDR2 SVGAGI.

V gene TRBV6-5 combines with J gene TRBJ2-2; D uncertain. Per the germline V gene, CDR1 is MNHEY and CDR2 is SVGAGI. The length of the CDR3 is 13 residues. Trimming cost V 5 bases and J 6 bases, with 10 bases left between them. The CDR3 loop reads CASSQRPAGELFF. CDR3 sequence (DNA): TGTGCCAGCAGTCAGAGGCCTGCCGGGGAGCTGTTTTTT.

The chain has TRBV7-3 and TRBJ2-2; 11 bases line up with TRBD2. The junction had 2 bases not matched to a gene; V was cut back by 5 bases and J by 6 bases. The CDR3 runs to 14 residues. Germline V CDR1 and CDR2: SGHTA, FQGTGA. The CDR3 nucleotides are TGTGCCAGCAGCCCGGGACTAGCGGCCGGGGAGCTGTTTTTT. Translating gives CASSPGLAAGELFF.

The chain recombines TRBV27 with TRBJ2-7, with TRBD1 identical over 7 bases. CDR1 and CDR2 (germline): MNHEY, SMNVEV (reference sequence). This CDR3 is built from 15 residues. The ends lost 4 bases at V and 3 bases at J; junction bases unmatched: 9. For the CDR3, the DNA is TGTGCCAGCAGTTCCGGACAGGCTATTATCTACGAGCAGTACTTC. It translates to CASSSGQAIIYEQYF.

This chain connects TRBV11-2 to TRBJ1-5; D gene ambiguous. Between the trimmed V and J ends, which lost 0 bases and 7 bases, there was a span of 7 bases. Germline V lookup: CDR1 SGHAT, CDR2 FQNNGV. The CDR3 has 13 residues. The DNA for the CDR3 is TGTGCCAGCAGCTTAGATCGGAGGCAGCCCCAGCATTTT. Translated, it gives CASSLDRRQPQHF.

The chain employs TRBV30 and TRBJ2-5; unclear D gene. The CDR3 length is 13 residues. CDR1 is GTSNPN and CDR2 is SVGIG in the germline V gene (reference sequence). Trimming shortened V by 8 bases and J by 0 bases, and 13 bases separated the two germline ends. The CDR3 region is CALESGDQETQYF. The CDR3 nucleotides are TGTGCCCTGGAATCAGGCGACCAAGAGACCCAGTACTTC.

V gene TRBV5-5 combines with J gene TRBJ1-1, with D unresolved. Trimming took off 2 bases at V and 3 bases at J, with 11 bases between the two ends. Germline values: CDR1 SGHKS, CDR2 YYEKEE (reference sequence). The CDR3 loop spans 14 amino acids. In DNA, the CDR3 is TGTGCCAGCAGCTTTGGAGGGATGGACACTGAAGCTTTCTTT. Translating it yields CASSFGGMDTEAFF.

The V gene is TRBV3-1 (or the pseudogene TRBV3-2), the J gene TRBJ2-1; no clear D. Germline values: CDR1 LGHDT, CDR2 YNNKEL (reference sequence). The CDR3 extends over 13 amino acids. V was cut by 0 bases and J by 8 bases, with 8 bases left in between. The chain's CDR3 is CASSQEERHEQFF. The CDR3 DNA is TGTGCCAGCAGCCAAGAAGAGAGGCATGAGCAGTTCTTC.

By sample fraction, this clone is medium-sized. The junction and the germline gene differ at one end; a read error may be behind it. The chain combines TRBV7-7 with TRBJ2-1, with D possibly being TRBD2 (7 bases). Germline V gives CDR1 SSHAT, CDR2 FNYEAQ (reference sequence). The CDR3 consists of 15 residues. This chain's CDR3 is CASSQTGGRNNEQFF. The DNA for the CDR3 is TGTGCTAGCAGTCAAACGGGGGGCAGGAACAATGAGCAGTTCTTC.

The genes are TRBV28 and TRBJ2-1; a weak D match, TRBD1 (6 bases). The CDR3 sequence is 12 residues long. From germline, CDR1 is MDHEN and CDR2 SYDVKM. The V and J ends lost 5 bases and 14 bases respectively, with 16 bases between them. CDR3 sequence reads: CASSGVGTQEFF. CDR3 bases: TGTGCCAGCAGTGGGGTGGGGACACAGGAGTTCTTC.

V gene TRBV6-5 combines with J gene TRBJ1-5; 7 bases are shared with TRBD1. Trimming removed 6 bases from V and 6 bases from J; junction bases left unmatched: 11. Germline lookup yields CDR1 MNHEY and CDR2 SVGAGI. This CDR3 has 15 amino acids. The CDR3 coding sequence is TGTGCCAGCAGAGATGGGACAGTCCTTCTTCAGCCCCAGCATTTT. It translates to CASRDGTVLLQPQHF.

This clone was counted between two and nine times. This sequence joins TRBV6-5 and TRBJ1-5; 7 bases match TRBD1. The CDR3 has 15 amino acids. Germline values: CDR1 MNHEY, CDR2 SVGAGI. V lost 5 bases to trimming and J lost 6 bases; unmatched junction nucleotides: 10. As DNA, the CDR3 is TGTGCCAGCAGTCCCGTAGCAGGGGGAAGTCAGCCCCAGCATTTT. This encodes CASSPVAGGSQPQHF.

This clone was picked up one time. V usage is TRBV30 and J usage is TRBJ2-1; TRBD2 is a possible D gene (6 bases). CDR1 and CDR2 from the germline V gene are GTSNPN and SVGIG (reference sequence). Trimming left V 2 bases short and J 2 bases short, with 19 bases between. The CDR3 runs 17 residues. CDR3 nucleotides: TGTGCCTGGAGTCTGGGGGGATCGGGAGTGCCCTACAATGAGCAGTTCTTC. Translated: CAWSLGGSGVPYNEQFF. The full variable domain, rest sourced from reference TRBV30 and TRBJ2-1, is SQTIHQWPATLVQPVGSPLSLECTVEGTSNPNLYWYRQAAGRGLQLLFYSVGIGQISSEVPQNLSASRPQDRQFILSSKKLLLSDSGFYLCAWSLGGSGVPYNEQFFGPGTRLTVL.

The CDR3: CASSYGTGGTYGYTF. CDR3 nucleotide sequence: TGTGCCAGCAGTTACGGAACAGGGGGGACCTATGGCTACACCTTC. V gene TRBV6-5 combines with J gene TRBJ1-2, with 8 bases fitting TRBD1. In germline, CDR1 is MNHEY, CDR2 SVGAGI. The CDR3 has 15 amino acids. With V trimmed by 2 bases and J by 4 bases, 6 bases remained unmatched.

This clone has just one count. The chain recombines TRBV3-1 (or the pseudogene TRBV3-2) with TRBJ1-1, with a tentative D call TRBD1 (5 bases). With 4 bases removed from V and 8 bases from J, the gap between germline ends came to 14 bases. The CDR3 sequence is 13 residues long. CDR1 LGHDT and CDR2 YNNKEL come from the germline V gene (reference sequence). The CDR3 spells CASSLRDSREAFF. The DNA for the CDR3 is TGTGCCAGCAGCCTCCGTGACAGCCGGGAAGCTTTCTTT.

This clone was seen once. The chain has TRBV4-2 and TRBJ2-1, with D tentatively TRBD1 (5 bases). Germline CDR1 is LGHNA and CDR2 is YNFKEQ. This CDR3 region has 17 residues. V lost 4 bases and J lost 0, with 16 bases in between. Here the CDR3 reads CASSRKADRASYNEQFF. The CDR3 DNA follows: TGTGCCAGCAGCCGCAAAGCAGACAGAGCCTCCTACAATGAGCAGTTCTTC.

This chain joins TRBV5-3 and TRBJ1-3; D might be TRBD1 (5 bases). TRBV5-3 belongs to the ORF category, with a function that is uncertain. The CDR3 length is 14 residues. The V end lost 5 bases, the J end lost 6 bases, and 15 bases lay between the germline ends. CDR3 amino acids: CARRRRGTENTIYF. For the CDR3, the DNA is TGTGCCAGAAGACGGAGGGGTACGGAAAACACCATATATTTT.

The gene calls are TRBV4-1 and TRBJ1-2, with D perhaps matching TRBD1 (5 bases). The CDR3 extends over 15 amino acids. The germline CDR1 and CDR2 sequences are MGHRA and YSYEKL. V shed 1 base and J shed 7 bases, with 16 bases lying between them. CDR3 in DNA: TGCGCCAGCAGCCAAGTCTCTCCAGGGCGGGGTGGCTACACCTTC. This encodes CASSQVSPGRGGYTF.